These 15 T cell receptor beta chains were sequenced from one sample in a study of blood T cell repertoires in COVID-19. Sequenced by immunoSEQ multiplex PCR; TCRdb stores in-frame clones only, minus some. The sample records 150,000 to 200,000 clones, just over 85% being singletons. Sequencing was carried out using peripheral blood. These receptor sequences come from a man in his 60s with acute or convalescent COVID-19.

This clone was recorded only once. The V and J genes are TRBV29-1 and TRBJ1-4; TRBD1 agrees at 11 bases. This CDR3 is 14 amino acids long. V was pared by 3 bases and J by 6 bases, with 3 bases of the junction left unmatched. CDR1 SQVTM and CDR2 ANQGSEA come from the germline V gene. CDR3 sequence reads: CSVDPGQGDEKLFF. The CDR3, as DNA: TGCAGCGTTGACCCGGGACAGGGGGATGAAAAACTGTTTTTT.

The J gene is TRBJ1-5, the V gene TRBV5-8; TRBD1 matches at 7 bases. The CDR3 is made up of 15 amino acids. J gave up 7 bases and V 1 base, and 8 bases lay outside the gene matches. Germline assignment: CDR1 SGHTS and CDR2 YDEGEE. CDR3 residues: CASSLFQGVTQPQHF. The DNA of the CDR3 is TGTGCCAGCAGCTTGTTCCAGGGGGTCACGCAGCCCCAGCATTTT.

V and J are TRBV28 and TRBJ1-1, with D perhaps TRBD1 (5 bases). The CDR3 totals 16 residues. Trimming stripped 5 bases from V and 0 bases from J, with 16 bases between. Germline lookup yields CDR1 MDHEN and CDR2 SYDVKM. This chain's CDR3 is CASSPAPGSMNTEAFF. The DNA of the CDR3 is TGTGCCAGCAGTCCCGCCCCAGGGTCCATGAACACTGAAGCTTTCTTT.

The CDR3 DNA reads TGTGCCAGCAGCGAGCGCCCAGGGACTAGCATTGCAGATACGCAGTATTTT. Encoded protein: CASSERPGTSIADTQYF. The V and J genes are TRBV9 and TRBJ2-3; 9 bases fit TRBD2. The V gene end was trimmed by 3 bases and the J gene end by 4 bases; junction bases not matched to a gene: 12. Germline V gene lookup returns CDR1 SGDLS and CDR2 YYNGEE. The CDR3 length is 17 residues.

The chain is built from TRBV7-3 and TRBJ2-1; 10 bases are a match to TRBD2. The CDR3 spans 16 residues. V lost 0 bases and J lost 15; bases outside the gene matches: 14. Germline assignment: CDR1 SGHTA and CDR2 FQGTGA. The CDR3 nucleotides read TGTGCCAGCAGCTTAACGTCGGCTAGCGGGGGCGGAGGACGGTTCTTC. It translates to CASSLTSASGGGGRFF.

The rearrangement links TRBV4-2 to TRBJ2-1, with 11 bases matching TRBD2. Per germline, CDR1 LGHNA and CDR2 YNFKEQ. V shed 1 base, J shed 7 bases, and the junction held 6 bases outside the gene matches. The CDR3 loop spans 16 amino acids. The CDR3 protein is CASSQVASGRPNEQFF. DNA for the CDR3: TGTGCCAGCAGCCAAGTGGCTAGCGGGAGGCCTAATGAGCAGTTCTTC.

V is TRBV4-1 and J is TRBJ1-2; D not resolved. This CDR3 spans 13 amino acids. Trimming removed 2 bases at V and 8 bases at J, with 12 bases between. Germline assignment: CDR1 MGHRA and CDR2 YSYEKL. The CDR3 sequence is CASSQLRDGGYTF. CDR3 DNA sequence: TGCGCCAGCAGCCAACTGAGAGACGGGGGCTACACCTTC.

J is TRBJ2-1 and V is TRBV30; possible D gene TRBD2, 5 bases. V was shortened by 5 bases and J by 4 bases, with 12 bases between the two germline ends. There are 13 residues in the CDR3. Germline V CDR1 and CDR2: GTSNPN, SVGIG (reference sequence). CDR3 sequence: CAWWQEVYNEQFF. The CDR3 DNA sequence: TGTGCCTGGTGGCAGGAGGTTTACAATGAGCAGTTCTTC.

The rearrangement joins TRBV19 to TRBJ2-3, with TRBD1 matching 10 bases. This CDR3 region has 14 residues. V lost 5 bases to trimming and J lost 7 bases; unmatched junction nucleotides: 6. CDR1 LNHDA and CDR2 SQIVND come from the germline V gene (reference sequence). This chain's CDR3 is CASSLRDRGNTQYF. CDR3 nucleotide sequence: TGTGCCAGTAGTCTCCGGGACAGGGGAAATACGCAGTATTTT.

J is TRBJ1-5 and V is TRBV6-5, with no clear D. The CDR3 loop spans 12 amino acids. Per the germline V gene, CDR1 is MNHEY and CDR2 is SVGAGI. V was clipped by 7 bases and J by 9 bases, with 13 bases between them. DNA for the CDR3: TGTGCCAGCACGGGTACAAGAGGGCCCCAGCATTTT. Translated: CASTGTRGPQHF.

The chain is built from TRBV5-1 and TRBJ2-5; 13 nucleotides match TRBD2. The CDR3 is made up of 15 amino acids. V was clipped by 4 bases and J by 4 bases; unmatched bases: 4. Per the germline V gene, CDR1 is SGHRS and CDR2 is YFSETQ. The CDR3 loop is CASSVLAGGPETQYF. CDR3 in DNA: TGCGCCAGCAGCGTACTAGCGGGAGGGCCAGAGACCCAGTACTTC.

The chain recombines TRBV25-1 with TRBJ2-2, with 13 positions matching TRBD2. Trimming cost V 3 bases and J 5 bases; bases outside gene matches: 3. This CDR3 is 16 amino acids long. The germline V gene has CDR1 MGHDK and CDR2 SYGVNS. DNA of the CDR3: TGTGCCAGCAGTGACCGGACTAGCGGGAGAACCGGGGAGCTGTTTTTT. Protein sequence: CASSDRTSGRTGELFF.

V is TRBV28 and J is TRBJ2-7; 9 nucleotides line up with TRBD1. The J segment lost 3 bases and the V segment lost 2 bases, leaving 2 bases of the junction unmatched. The CDR3 length is 14 residues. Germline values: CDR1 MDHEN, CDR2 SYDVKM. The CDR3 DNA follows: TGTGCCAGCAGTTTAGGGACAGGGCTCTACGAGCAGTACTTC. It specifies CASSLGTGLYEQYF.

The gene calls are TRBV3-1 (or the pseudogene TRBV3-2) and TRBJ2-1, with 7 bases fitting TRBD2. J lost 0 bases, V lost 2 bases, and 7 bases had no gene match. Germline lookup yields CDR1 LGHDT and CDR2 YNNKEL (reference sequence). The CDR3 extends over 17 amino acids. CDR3 sequence (DNA): TGTGCCAGCAGCCAACCGAGGGGCGGGAGCTCCTACAATGAGCAGTTCTTC. It encodes CASSQPRGGSSYNEQFF.

The gene calls are TRBV19 and TRBJ2-1; 9 positions agree with TRBD2. The CDR3 has 16 amino acids. With 4 bases clipped from V and 3 bases from J, the junction kept 7 bases outside the gene matches. Germline assignment: CDR1 LNHDA and CDR2 SQIVND (reference sequence). The DNA for the CDR3 is TGTGCCAGTAGTAGGATAGCGGGAGAGTTCTACAATGAGCAGTTCTTC. This codes for CASSRIAGEFYNEQFF.